This T cell receptor beta chain was captured in a study of blood T cell repertoires in COVID-19. The data were produced by immunoSEQ multiplex PCR, yet TCRdb's version contains in-frame clones alone and is incomplete. In the table there are about 140,000 clones, approximately 84% of which are singletons. Trimming cost V 0 bases and J 3 bases; bases outside gene matches: 29. CDR1 is SGDLS and CDR2 is YYNGEE in the germline V gene. This CDR3 region has 24 residues. The sample consisted of PBMCs or T cells enriched from blood (not recorded which). This chain connects TRBV9 to TRBJ1-1; 10 nucleotides line up with TRBD1. This sequence was found in a woman between 45 and 65 years old with acute COVID-19. CDR3 region: CASSVGDKWVMEPAGQGKDTEAFF. CDR3 bases: TGTGCCAGCAGCGTAGGAGACAAGTGGGTGATGGAACCTGCGGGACAGGGGAAGGACACTGAAGCTTTCTTT.